This T cell receptor beta chain was documented in a study of T-cell reconstitution after alpha-beta-depleted transplantation in children. Study-wide results and limits: T-cell numbers and diversity one year post-transplant derived largely from freshly generated T cells.

Using unique molecular identifiers, the investigators prepared the TCRbeta library. TCRdb redid the calling of the PCR reads with MiXCR, one entry per CDR3 protein. The sample shows 450,000 to 600,000 distinct CDR3 sequences, over 9.5% of them seen only once. This CDR3 is built from 20 residues. V shed 7 bases and J shed 3 bases, with 31 bases lying between them. This clonotype occurred many times. The antigen is not known. The receptor's source is a child between 2 and 9 years old with inherited bone marrow failure, due to receive a stem cell transplant. The gene calls are TRBV12-3 or TRBV12-4 and TRBJ2-1; D is perhaps TRBD2 (5 bases). The sample consisted of PBMCs, taken before TCRalphabeta/CD19-depleted stem cell transplant. The CDR3 DNA reads as TGTGCCAGCAATGAACTCCGGGCGGGTCCCGCCCCGGTAGGCTACAATGAGCAGTTCTTC. Protein sequence: CASNELRAGPAPVGYNEQFF.